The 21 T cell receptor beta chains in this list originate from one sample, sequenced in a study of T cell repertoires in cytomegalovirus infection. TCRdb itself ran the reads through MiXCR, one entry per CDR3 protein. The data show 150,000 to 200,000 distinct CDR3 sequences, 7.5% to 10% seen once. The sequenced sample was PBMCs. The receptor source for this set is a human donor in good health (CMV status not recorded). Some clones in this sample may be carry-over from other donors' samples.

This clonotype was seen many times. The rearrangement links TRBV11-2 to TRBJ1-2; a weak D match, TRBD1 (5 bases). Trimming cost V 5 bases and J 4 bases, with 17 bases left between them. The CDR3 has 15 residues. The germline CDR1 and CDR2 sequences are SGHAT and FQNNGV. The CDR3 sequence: CASSPNWKGLYGYTF. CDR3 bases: TGTGCCAGCAGCCCTAATTGGAAGGGACTCTATGGCTACACCTTC.

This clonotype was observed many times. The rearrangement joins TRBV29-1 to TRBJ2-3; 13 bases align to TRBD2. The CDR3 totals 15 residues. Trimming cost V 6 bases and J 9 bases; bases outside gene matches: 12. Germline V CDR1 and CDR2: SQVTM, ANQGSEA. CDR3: CSVGGTSGVLGTQYF. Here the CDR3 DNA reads TGCAGCGTGGGGGGGACTAGCGGGGTTCTTGGCACGCAGTATTTT.

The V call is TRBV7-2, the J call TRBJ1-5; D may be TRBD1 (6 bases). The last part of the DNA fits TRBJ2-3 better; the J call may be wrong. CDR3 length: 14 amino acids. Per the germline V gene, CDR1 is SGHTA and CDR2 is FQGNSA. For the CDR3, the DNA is TGTGCCAGCAGCACGGACGCAGGGGATGGTCACCAGTATTTT. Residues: CASSTDAGDGHQYF.

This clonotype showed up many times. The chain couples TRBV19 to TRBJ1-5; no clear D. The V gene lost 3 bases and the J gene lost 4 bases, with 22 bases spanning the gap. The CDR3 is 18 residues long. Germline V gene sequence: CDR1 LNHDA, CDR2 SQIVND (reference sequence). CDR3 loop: CASSIPDRANLGNQPQHF. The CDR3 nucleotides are TGTGCCAGTAGTATCCCAGACCGGGCCAACCTTGGGAATCAGCCCCAGCATTTT. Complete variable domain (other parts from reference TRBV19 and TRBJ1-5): DGGITQSPKYLFRKEGQNVTLSCEQNLNHDAMYWYRQDPGQGLRLIYYSQIVNDFQKGDIAEGYSVSREKKESFPLTVTSAQKNPTAFYLCASSIPDRANLGNQPQHFGDGTRLSIL.

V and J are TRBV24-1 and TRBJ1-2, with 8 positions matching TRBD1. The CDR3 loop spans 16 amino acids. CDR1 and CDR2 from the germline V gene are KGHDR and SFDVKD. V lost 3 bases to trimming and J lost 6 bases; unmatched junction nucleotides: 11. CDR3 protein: CATSDPSGQGADGYTF. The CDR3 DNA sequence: TGTGCCACCAGTGATCCCTCCGGGCAGGGGGCGGATGGCTACACCTTC.

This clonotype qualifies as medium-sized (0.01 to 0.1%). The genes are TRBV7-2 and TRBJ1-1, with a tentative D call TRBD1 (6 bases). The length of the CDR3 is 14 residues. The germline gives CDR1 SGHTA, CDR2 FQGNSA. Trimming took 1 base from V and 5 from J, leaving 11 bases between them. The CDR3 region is CASSLVRGNTEAFF. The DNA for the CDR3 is TGTGCCAGCAGCTTAGTCAGGGGAAATACTGAAGCTTTCTTT.

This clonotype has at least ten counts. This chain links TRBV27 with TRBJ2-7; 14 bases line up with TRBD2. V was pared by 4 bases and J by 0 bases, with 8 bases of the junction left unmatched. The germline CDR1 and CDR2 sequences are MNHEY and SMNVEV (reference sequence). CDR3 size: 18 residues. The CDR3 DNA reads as TGTGCCAGCAGTTCACAGGGACTAGCGGGGGAGAGCTCCTACGAGCAGTACTTC. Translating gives CASSSQGLAGESSYEQYF.

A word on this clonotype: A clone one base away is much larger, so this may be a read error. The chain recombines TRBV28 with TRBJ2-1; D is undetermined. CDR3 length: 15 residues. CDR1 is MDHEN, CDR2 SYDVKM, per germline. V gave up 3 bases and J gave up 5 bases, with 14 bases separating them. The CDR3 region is CASSFSLGSHNEQFF. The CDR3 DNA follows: TGTGCCAGCAGTTTTTCGTTGGGCAGTCACAATGAGCAGTTCTTC.

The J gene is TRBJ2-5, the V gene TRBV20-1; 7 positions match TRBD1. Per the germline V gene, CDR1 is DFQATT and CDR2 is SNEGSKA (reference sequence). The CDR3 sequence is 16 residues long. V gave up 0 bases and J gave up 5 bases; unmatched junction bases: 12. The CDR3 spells CSARELPGTVSETQYF. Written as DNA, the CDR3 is TGCAGTGCTAGAGAACTCCCCGGGACAGTATCCGAGACCCAGTACTTC.

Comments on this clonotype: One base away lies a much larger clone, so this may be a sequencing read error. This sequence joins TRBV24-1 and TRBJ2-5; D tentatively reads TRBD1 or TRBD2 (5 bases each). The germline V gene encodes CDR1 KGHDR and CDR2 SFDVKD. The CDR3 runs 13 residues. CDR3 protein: CATSADDLGTQNF. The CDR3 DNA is TGTGCCACCAGTGCCGATGACCTTGGGACCCAGAACTTC.

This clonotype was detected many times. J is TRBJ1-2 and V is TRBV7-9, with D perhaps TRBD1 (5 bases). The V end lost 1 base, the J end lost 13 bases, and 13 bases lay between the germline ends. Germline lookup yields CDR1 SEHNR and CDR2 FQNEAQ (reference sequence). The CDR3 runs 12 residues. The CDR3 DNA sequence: TGTGCCAGCAGCTTAGACGTCCAGGGTACCACCTTC. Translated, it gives CASSLDVQGTTF.

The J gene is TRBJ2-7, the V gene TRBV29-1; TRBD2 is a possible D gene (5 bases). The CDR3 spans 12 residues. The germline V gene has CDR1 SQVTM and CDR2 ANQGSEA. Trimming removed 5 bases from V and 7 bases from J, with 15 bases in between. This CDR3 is CSVSSSTLEQYF. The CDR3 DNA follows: TGCAGCGTTTCTAGCTCAACACTAGAGCAGTACTTC.

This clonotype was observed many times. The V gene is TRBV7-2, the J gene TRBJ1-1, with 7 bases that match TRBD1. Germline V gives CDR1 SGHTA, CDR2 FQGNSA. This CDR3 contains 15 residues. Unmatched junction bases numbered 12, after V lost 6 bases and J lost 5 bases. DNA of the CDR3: TGTGCCAGCAGTTACCCCGGTGGCAGGGGGACTGAAGCTTTCTTT. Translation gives CASSYPGGRGTEAFF.

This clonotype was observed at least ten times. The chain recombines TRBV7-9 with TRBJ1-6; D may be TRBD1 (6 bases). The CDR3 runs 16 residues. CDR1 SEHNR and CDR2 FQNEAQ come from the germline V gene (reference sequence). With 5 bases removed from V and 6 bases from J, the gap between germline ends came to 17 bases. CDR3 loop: CASSPRGQPGNSPLHF. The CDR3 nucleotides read TGTGCCAGCAGCCCCCGAGGACAGCCTGGTAATTCACCCCTCCACTTT.

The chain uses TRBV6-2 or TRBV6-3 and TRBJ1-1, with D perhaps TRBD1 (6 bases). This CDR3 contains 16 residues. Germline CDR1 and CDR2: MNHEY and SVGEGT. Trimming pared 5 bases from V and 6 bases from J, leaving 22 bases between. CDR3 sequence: CASSNGQFSQQPEAFF. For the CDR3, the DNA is TGTGCCAGCAGTAATGGACAGTTTTCCCAGCAACCTGAAGCTTTCTTT.

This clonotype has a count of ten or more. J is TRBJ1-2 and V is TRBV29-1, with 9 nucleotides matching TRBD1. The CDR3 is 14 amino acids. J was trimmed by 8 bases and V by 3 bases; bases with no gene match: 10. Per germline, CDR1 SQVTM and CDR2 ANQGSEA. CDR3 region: CSVDSPRDREGYTF. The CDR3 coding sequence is TGCAGCGTTGATTCACCCCGGGACAGGGAGGGCTACACCTTC.

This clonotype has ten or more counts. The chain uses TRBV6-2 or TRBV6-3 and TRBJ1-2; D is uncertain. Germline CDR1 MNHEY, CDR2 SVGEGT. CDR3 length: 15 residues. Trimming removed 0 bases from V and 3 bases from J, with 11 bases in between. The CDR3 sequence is CASSYSARIDYGYTF. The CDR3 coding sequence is TGTGCCAGCAGTTACTCGGCTCGGATCGACTATGGCTACACCTTC.

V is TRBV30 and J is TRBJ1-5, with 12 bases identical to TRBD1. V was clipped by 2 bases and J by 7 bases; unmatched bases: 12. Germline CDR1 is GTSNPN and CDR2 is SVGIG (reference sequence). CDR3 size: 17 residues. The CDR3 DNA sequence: TGTGCCTGGAGTCCAGACCCGGGACAGGGGGCAGTCCAGCCCCAGCATTTT. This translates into CAWSPDPGQGAVQPQHF.

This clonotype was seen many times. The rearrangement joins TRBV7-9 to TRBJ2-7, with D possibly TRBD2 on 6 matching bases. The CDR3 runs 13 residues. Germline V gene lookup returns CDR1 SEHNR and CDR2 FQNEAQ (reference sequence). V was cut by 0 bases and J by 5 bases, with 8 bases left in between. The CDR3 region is CASSLAGRNEQYF. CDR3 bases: TGTGCCAGCAGCTTAGCAGGGAGGAACGAGCAGTACTTC.

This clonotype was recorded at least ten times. This CDR3 reads CASSLAKGQYSNQPQHF. CDR3 in DNA: TGTGCCAGCAGCTTAGCTAAGGGGCAGTATAGCAATCAGCCCCAGCATTTT. The chain uses TRBV7-2 and TRBJ1-5; D may be TRBD1 (5 bases). V was pared by 0 bases and J by 0 bases, with 12 bases between. The CDR3 extends over 17 amino acids. Germline lookup yields CDR1 SGHTA and CDR2 FQGNSA.

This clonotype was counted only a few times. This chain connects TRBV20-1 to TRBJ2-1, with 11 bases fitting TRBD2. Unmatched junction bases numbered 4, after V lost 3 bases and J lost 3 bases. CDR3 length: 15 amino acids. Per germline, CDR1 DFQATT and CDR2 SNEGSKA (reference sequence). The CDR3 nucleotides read TGCAGTGCTAGGCGCCTAGCGGGAGGCTACAATGAGCAGTTCTTC. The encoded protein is CSARRLAGGYNEQFF.